This T cell receptor beta chain was captured by sequencing in a study of cytomegalovirus exposure and HLA in healthy donors. Findings of the study overall: Researchers catalogued under 200 TCR beta chains as cytomegalovirus-associated. For most TCR beta V segments, an earlier analysis put the productive rate at about 87% or about 30% of the time.

The donors (healthy individuals) were bone marrow donors. Amplification used 60 Vbeta primers and 13 Jbeta primers. Libraries were prepared by immunoSEQ multiplex PCR; TCRdb keeps only in-frame clonotypes and omits some of them. This table lists 200,000 to 250,000 clones. Comments on this clone: What it recognizes is unknown.

The CDR3 contains 14 residues. V was cut by 5 bases and J by 5 bases, with 16 bases left in between. The germline gives CDR1 LNHNV, CDR2 YYDKDF (reference sequence). Sequencing used PBMCs. The sequence came from a girl aged 2-10 years in good health and CMV-seropositive. The V gene is TRBV15, the J gene TRBJ2-7; D possibly corresponds to TRBD1 (5 bases). The CDR3 nucleotides read TGTGCCACCAGCGAGTCTCTAGGGGCCCACGAGCAGTACTTC. Its protein product is CATSESLGAHEQYF.